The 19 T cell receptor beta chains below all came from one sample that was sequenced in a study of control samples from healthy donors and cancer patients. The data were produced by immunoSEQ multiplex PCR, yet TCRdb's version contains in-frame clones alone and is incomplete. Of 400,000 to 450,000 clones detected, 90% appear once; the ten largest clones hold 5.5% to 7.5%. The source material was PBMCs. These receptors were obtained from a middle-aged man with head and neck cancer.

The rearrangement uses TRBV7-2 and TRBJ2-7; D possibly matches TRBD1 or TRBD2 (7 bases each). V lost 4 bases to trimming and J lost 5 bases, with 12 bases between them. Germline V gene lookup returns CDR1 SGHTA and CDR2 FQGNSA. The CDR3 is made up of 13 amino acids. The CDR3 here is CASSSGGGNEQYF. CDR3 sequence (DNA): TGTGCCAGCAGCTCAGGGGGGGGGAACGAGCAGTACTTC.

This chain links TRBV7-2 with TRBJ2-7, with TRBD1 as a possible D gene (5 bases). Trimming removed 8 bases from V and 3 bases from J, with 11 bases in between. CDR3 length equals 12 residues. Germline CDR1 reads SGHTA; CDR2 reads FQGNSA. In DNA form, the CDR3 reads TGTGCCAGCCGACAGACCGGCTACGAGCAGTACTTC. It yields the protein CASRQTGYEQYF.

CDR3 in amino acids: CASSYGGNTLNIQYF. CDR3 sequence (DNA): TGTGCCAGCAGTTACGGCGGGAACACCCTAAACATTCAGTACTTC. The chain has TRBV6-2 or TRBV6-3 and TRBJ2-4, with TRBD2 as a possible D gene (6 bases). Germline V gene data show CDR1 as MNHEY and CDR2 as SVGEGT. Trimming took off 2 bases at V and 6 bases at J, with 14 bases between the two ends. The CDR3 is 15 amino acids.

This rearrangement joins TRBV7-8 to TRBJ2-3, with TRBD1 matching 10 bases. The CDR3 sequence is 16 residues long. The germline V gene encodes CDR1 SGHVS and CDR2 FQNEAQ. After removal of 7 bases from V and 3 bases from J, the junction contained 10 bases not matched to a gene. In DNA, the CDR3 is TGTGCCAGCACCTATGGGACAGGGGCCGGGACAGATACGCAGTATTTT. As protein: CASTYGTGAGTDTQYF. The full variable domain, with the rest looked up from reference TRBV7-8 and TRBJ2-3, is GAGVSQSPRYKVAKRGQDVALRCDPISGHVSLFWYQQALGQGPEFLTYFQNEAQLDKSGLPSDRFFAERPEGSVSTLKIQRTQQEDSAVYLCASTYGTGAGTDTQYFGPGTRLTVL.

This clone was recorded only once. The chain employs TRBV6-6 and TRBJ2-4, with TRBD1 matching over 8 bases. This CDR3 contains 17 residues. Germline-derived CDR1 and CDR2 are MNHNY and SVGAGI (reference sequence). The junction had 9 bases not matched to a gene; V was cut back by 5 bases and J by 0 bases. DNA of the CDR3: TGTGCCAGCAGTCCCCAGACAGGGGCCTTAGCCAAAAACATTCAGTACTTC. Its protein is CASSPQTGALAKNIQYF.

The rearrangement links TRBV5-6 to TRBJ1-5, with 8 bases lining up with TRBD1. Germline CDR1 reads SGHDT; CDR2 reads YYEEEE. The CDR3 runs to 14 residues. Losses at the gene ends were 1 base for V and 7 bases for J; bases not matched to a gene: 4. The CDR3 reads CASSLRQGFQPQHF. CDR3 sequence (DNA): TGTGCCAGCAGCTTGCGACAGGGGTTCCAGCCCCAGCATTTT.

CDR3 bases: TGCGCCAGCAGCAAAGACTCCTCCTACAATGAGCAGTTCTTC. This translates into CASSKDSSYNEQFF. The chain carries TRBV5-1 and TRBJ2-1; no firm D call. Germline CDR1 SGHRS, CDR2 YFSETQ. The CDR3 extends over 14 amino acids. Trimming stripped 4 bases from V and 0 bases from J, with 8 bases between.

The CDR3 sequence is CASIDLVGRNEQFF. CDR3 bases: TGTGCCAGCATCGACCTGGTAGGGAGGAATGAGCAGTTCTTC. V and J are TRBV7-8 and TRBJ2-1; weak D call: TRBD2 (6 bases). Trimming pared 7 bases from V and 7 bases from J, leaving 17 bases between. CDR3 length equals 14 residues. The germline V gene has CDR1 SGHVS and CDR2 FQNEAQ.

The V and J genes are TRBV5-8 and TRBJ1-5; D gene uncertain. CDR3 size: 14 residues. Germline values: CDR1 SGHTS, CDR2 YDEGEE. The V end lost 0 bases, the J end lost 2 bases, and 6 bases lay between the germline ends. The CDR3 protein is CASSLGVGNQPQHF. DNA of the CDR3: TGTGCCAGCAGCTTGGGGGTGGGCAATCAGCCCCAGCATTTT.

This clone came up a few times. The CDR3 reads CASGSGDNNQPQHF. CDR3 nucleotide sequence: TGTGCCAGCGGCTCGGGGGACAACAATCAGCCCCAGCATTTT. This chain joins TRBV7-9 and TRBJ1-5; tentatively, D is TRBD1 (6 bases). Germline V gives CDR1 SEHNR, CDR2 FQNEAQ (reference sequence). This CDR3 contains 14 residues. V shed 8 bases and J shed 3 bases, with 14 bases lying between them.

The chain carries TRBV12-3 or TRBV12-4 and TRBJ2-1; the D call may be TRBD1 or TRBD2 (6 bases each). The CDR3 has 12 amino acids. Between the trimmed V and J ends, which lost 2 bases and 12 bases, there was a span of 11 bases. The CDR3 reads CASSLSGGRQFF. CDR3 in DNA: TGTGCCAGCAGTTTATCCGGGGGCAGGCAGTTCTTC.

The CDR3 DNA is TGTGCCAGCAGCGGAACGGCTAGCGGGCGGCAGTACTTC. It yields the protein CASSGTASGRQYF. The chain joins TRBV9 to TRBJ2-7; TRBD2 matches 8 bases. This CDR3 spans 13 amino acids. V was pared by 3 bases and J by 9 bases, with 8 bases of the junction left unmatched. Germline CDR1 reads SGDLS; CDR2 reads YYNGEE.

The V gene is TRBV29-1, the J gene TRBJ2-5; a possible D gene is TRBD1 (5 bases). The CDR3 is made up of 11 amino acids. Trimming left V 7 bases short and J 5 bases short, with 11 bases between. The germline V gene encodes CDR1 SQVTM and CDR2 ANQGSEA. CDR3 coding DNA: TGCAGCGGGGGCGGTTCGGAGACCCAGTACTTC. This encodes CSGGGSETQYF.

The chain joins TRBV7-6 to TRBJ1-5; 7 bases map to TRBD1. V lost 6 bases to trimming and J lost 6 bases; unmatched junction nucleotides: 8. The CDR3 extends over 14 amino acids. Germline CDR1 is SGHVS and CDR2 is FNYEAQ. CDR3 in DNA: TGTGCCAGCAGTGGCGTCGAGGGGGCTCAGCCCCAGCATTTT. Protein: CASSGVEGAQPQHF.

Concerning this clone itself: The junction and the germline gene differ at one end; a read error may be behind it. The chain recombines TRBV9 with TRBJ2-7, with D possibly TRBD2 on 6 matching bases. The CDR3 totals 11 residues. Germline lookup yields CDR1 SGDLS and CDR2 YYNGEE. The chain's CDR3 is CASSVGREQHF. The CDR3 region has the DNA TGTGCCAGCAGCGTAGGGAGGGAGCAGCACTTC.

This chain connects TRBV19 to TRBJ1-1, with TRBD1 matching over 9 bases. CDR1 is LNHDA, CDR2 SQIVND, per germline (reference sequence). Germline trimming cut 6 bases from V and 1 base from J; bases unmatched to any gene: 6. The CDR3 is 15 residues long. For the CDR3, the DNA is TGTGCCAGTAGCCGACCGGGACAGGGGAACACTGAAGCTTTCTTT. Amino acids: CASSRPGQGNTEAFF.

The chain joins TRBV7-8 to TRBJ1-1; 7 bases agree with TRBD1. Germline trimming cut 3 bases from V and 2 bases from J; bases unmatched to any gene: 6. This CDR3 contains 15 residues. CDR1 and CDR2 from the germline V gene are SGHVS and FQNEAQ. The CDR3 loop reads CASSFGQGGNTEAFF. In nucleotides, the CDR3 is TGTGCCAGCAGCTTTGGGCAGGGGGGAAACACTGAAGCTTTCTTT.

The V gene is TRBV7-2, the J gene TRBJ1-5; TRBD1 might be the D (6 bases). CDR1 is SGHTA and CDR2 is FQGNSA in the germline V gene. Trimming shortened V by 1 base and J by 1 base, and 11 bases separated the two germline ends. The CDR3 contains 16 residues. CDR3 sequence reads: CASSLERGASNQPQHF. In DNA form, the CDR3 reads TGTGCCAGCAGCTTAGAGCGGGGGGCAAGCAATCAGCCCCAGCATTTT. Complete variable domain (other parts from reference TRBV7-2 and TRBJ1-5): GAGVSQSPSNKVTEKGKDVELRCDPISGHTALYWYRQSLGQGLEFLIYFQGNSAPDKSGLPSDRFSAERTGGSVSTLTIQRTQQEDSAVYLCASSLERGASNQPQHFGDGTRLSIL.

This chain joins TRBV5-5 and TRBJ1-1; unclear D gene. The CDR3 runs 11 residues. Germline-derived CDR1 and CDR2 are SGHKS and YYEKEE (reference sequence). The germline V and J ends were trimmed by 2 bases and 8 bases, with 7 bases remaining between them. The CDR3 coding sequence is TGTGCCAGCAGCTTCTTGGGGGAAGCTTTCTTT. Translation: CASSFLGEAFF.